The clone carrying this TCR beta chain was recorded only once. The data belong to a study of PD-L1 blockade in urothelial cancer. Study background: Prior exposure to chemotherapy in patients amounted to 0 to 3 regimens received.

Looked up from germline, CDR1 is SGHTS and CDR2 is YDEGEE. Trimming stripped 1 base from V and 4 bases from J, with 18 bases between. The CDR3 runs 16 residues. Clones were sequenced by immunoSEQ multiplex PCR, and TCRdb holds only the in-frame ones, with some missing. The sample gives over 45,000 clones, 85% to 90% of which show up once; roughly 22% is in the top ten. Regarding time point: pretreatment peripheral blood. Samples were collected from each patient before treatment and during treatment. Each patient gave between 1 and 8 of them in total. This TCR was sampled from a man in his 60s with urothelial cancer. The rearrangement uses TRBV5-8 and TRBJ2-7; TRBD1 might be the D (5 bases). The sample was PBMCs, taken around atezolizumab (anti-PD-L1) treatment. CDR3 nucleotides: TGTGCCAGCAGCTTGCCCCGGTCCAGGGTTTGGTACGAGCAGTACTTC. This sequence encodes CASSLPRSRVWYEQYF.